This TCR beta chain stems from a study of blood T cell repertoires in COVID-19. Original methodology: The assay estimated nucleated cells by amplifying reference gene primers. Sequenced by immunoSEQ multiplex PCR; TCRdb stores in-frame clones only, minus some. V, J and clone size are those of that table, while D and trimming were read from the DNA. The table lists 200,000 to 250,000 clones, 80% to 95% of them singletons. The CDR3 totals 14 residues. Germline V gives CDR1 MNHEY, CDR2 SVGAGI. V was trimmed by 8 bases and J by 0 bases, leaving 14 bases between them. The V gene is TRBV6-5, the J gene TRBJ2-7, with a weak D call TRBD2 (6 bases). Sequenced sample: peripheral blood. The receptor comes from a man between 60 and 75 years old with COVID-19, enrolled during active disease. This CDR3 reads CASAGLPHSYEQYF. DNA of the CDR3: TGTGCCAGCGCGGGACTCCCTCACTCCTACGAGCAGTACTTC.